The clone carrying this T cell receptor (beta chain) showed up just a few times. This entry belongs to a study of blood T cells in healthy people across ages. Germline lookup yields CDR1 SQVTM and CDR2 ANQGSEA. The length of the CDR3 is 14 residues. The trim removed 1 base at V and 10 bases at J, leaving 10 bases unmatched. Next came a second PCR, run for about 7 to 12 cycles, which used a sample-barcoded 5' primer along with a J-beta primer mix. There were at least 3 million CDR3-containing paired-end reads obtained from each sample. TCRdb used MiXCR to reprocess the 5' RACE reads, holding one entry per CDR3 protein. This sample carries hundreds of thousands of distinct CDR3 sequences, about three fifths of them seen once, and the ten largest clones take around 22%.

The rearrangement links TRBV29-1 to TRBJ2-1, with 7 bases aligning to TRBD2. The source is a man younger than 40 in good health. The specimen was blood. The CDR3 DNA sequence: TGCAGCGTTGAAGTAGGGAGGGGTGCGGGGGAGCAGTTCTTC. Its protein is CSVEVGRGAGEQFF.